This entry features one T cell receptor beta chain sequence. The sample comes from a study of control samples from healthy donors and cancer patients. V dropped 0 bases and J dropped 4 bases, with 3 bases sitting between them. This CDR3 is built from 12 residues. Germline CDR1 and CDR2: SGHNT and YYREEE (reference sequence). Measured with immunoSEQ multiplex PCR; TCRdb has only the in-frame clones, and not every one. Here the sample spans more than 100,000 clones, less than 95% being singletons. The chain joins TRBV5-4 to TRBJ2-3, with D uncertain. The sequence was collected from a man aged 18 to 30 in good health. The sequenced sample was blood. CDR3 residues: CASSLAPDTQYF. Here the CDR3 DNA reads TGTGCCAGCAGCTTGGCCCCAGATACGCAGTATTTT.